This T cell receptor beta chain derives from a study of blood T cell repertoires in COVID-19. The CDR3 contains 18 residues. Per the germline V gene, CDR1 is MNHEY and CDR2 is SVGEGT. The V end was cut by 2 bases, the J end by 1 base, with 20 bases between. TCRdb's table, derived via immunoSEQ multiplex PCR, lists solely in-frame clones and lacks some. The sample lists approximately 210,000 clones, 90% to 95% seen once, with more than 0.95% in the top ten. Material for sequencing was peripheral blood. The chain links TRBV6-2 or TRBV6-3 to TRBJ1-2; D call uncertain. This receptor was obtained from a man aged 30 to 45 with acute or convalescent COVID-19. In DNA form, the CDR3 reads TGTGCCAGCAGTTACATCACGTACGCGCGGCGGAGTAACTATGGCTACACCTTC. It codes for CASSYITYARRSNYGYTF.